Shown below are 28 T cell receptor beta chains from a single sample sequenced in a study of T cells in Graves' hyperthyroidism and ophthalmopathy. Amplification of TCR beta CDR3 regions was performed using RNA transcripts as template. First-round RT-PCR of the TCR CDR3 relied on the HTBI primer set. TCRdb recomputed calls from the multiplex PCR reads with MiXCR, one row per CDR3 protein. The sample carries 660,000 or so distinct CDR3 sequences, around 20% recorded once. Sequencing was done on a sample of blood. All receptors come from a man aged 25 to 40 with Graves' ophthalmopathy.

This clonotype was found a few times. The CDR3 region is CASSFAGVDEQYF. Here the CDR3 DNA reads TGTGCCAGCAGTTTCGCGGGAGTCGACGAGCAGTACTTC. This chain joins TRBV28 and TRBJ2-7, with 7 positions matching TRBD2. V lost 3 bases and J lost 5; bases outside the gene matches: 4. The V gene's germline CDR1 is MDHEN and CDR2 SYDVKM. CDR3 length equals 13 residues.

This clonotype appeared many times. This chain joins TRBV12-5 and TRBJ1-1; D is unresolved. The V gene's germline CDR1 is LGHNT and CDR2 FRNRAP. The CDR3 contains 13 residues. The V end was cut by 7 bases, the J end by 3 bases, with 12 bases between. The CDR3 DNA sequence: TGTGCTAGTGCCTCAAGGGCCTACACTGAAGCTTTCTTT. Its protein product is CASASRAYTEAFF. The full variable domain, its missing parts supplied by reference TRBV12-5 and TRBJ1-1, is DARVTQTPRHKVTEMGQEVTMRCQPILGHNTVFWYRQTMMQGLELLAYFRNRAPLDDSGMPKDRFSAEMPDATLATLKIQPSEPRDSAVYFCASASRAYTEAFFGQGTRLTVV.

This clonotype was counted a few times. The rearrangement uses TRBV12-3 or TRBV12-4 and TRBJ2-2, with 7 bases identical to TRBD1. V shed 6 bases, J shed 8 bases, and the junction held 9 bases outside the gene matches. The CDR3 sequence is 14 residues long. The CDR3 region has the DNA TGTGCCAGCAGCCAAAACAGGGGACCGGGGGAGCTGTTTTTT. It specifies CASSQNRGPGELFF.

The chain has TRBV27 and TRBJ2-1; D remains unclear. Trimming stripped 0 bases from V and 7 bases from J, with 7 bases between. Germline CDR1 MNHEY, CDR2 SMNVEV (reference sequence). This CDR3 is 13 amino acids long. The CDR3 here is CASSLSSRNEQFF. The CDR3 nucleotides are TGTGCCAGCAGTTTATCGAGTCGAAATGAGCAGTTCTTC.

In its sample, this clonotype was seen a few times. The chain links TRBV4-2 to TRBJ1-1, with 7 bases lining up with TRBD1. Germline V CDR1 and CDR2: LGHNA, YNFKEQ. V dropped 0 bases and J dropped 7; count of bases not matched to a gene: 8. The CDR3 spans 15 residues. The CDR3 sequence: CASSQDSTGTYEAFF. The DNA of the CDR3 is TGTGCCAGCAGCCAAGACTCGACAGGGACCTATGAAGCTTTCTTT.

The sample holds a few counts of this clonotype. As DNA, the CDR3 is TGTGCCAGCAGTTTCGTAGGGGGCAATCAGCCCCAGCATTTT. Translation: CASSFVGGNQPQHF. The chain carries TRBV12-3 or TRBV12-4 and TRBJ1-5; weak D call: TRBD1 (5 bases). There are 14 residues in the CDR3. V was clipped by 3 bases and J by 2 bases, with 8 bases between them.

This clonotype has at least ten counts. The V gene is TRBV6-1, the J gene TRBJ2-7, with TRBD2 identical over 11 bases. The germline CDR1 and CDR2 sequences are MNHNS and SASEGT. The ends lost 6 bases at V and 2 bases at J; junction bases unmatched: 3. The CDR3 totals 14 residues. CDR3 sequence (DNA): TGTGCCAGCAGCGAACTAGCGGGAGCCTACGAGCAGTACTTC. This translates into CASSELAGAYEQYF.

Comments on this clonotype: Germline and junction disagree at one end, which may indicate a read error. The rearrangement joins TRBV10-3 to TRBJ2-5; D may be TRBD2 (5 bases). The CDR3 is made up of 13 amino acids. CDR1 and CDR2 from the germline V gene are ENHRY and SYGVKD. The chain's CDR3 is CAISEGVWETQYF. The DNA of the CDR3 is TGTGCCATCAGTGAGGGGGTATGGGAGACCCAGTACTTT.

This clonotype was counted between two and nine times. This chain uses TRBV29-1 with TRBJ2-7; D not resolved. Trimming removed 4 bases from V and 3 bases from J, with 7 bases in between. This CDR3 spans 11 amino acids. Germline values: CDR1 SQVTM, CDR2 ANQGSEA. CDR3 in DNA: TGCAGCGTTGTTACCAGCTACGAGCAGTACTTC. It yields the protein CSVVTSYEQYF.

This clonotype appeared many times. The chain joins TRBV3-1 to TRBJ2-7; 7 positions agree with TRBD1. V lost 4 bases and J lost 4; bases outside the gene matches: 7. In germline, CDR1 is LGHDT, CDR2 YNNKEL (reference sequence). This CDR3 has 14 amino acids. CDR3 sequence: CASSRGTGAYEQYF. CDR3 bases: TGTGCCAGCAGCCGTGGAACAGGGGCGTACGAGCAGTACTTC.

This clonotype has more than one count but fewer than ten. The CDR3 DNA follows: TGTGCCAGCAGTTACCCGGTCCCGGGACAGGGGTTCGGCACCGGGGAGCTGTTTTTT. Translating it yields CASSYPVPGQGFGTGELFF. The chain is built from TRBV6-2 or TRBV6-3 and TRBJ2-2; TRBD1 agrees at 10 bases. CDR3 length: 19 amino acids. Germline V gives CDR1 MNHEY, CDR2 SVGEGT. The ends lost 2 bases at V and 4 bases at J; junction bases unmatched: 13.

This rearrangement joins TRBV7-9 to TRBJ2-7; D tentatively fits TRBD1 or TRBD2 (5 bases each). V was shortened by 6 bases and J by 7 bases, with 22 bases between the two germline ends. This CDR3 comprises 15 residues. Germline assignment: CDR1 SEHNR and CDR2 FQNEAQ (reference sequence). The chain's CDR3 is CASRPTGTELREQYF. Written as DNA, the CDR3 is TGTGCCAGCAGGCCGACCGGGACGGAGCTACGAGAGCAGTACTTC.

The chain joins TRBV7-2 to TRBJ2-5; 7 bases align to TRBD2. J gave up 5 bases and V 4 bases, and 10 bases lay outside the gene matches. The CDR3 contains 15 residues. CDR1 is SGHTA, CDR2 FQGNSA, per germline. The CDR3 reads CASSYSTSRAETQYF. CDR3 in DNA: TGTGCCAGCAGCTACTCGACTAGCCGGGCGGAGACCCAGTACTTC.

This clonotype has only a few counts. CDR3 coding DNA: TGTGCCAGCAGTGACTGGCCCTGGGGGTCGAACACTGAAGCTTTCTTT. Its protein product is CASSDWPWGSNTEAFF. The chain carries TRBV6-1 and TRBJ1-1, with TRBD1 as a possible D gene (5 bases). Germline lookup yields CDR1 MNHNS and CDR2 SASEGT. Trimming pared 3 bases from V and 1 base from J, leaving 15 bases between. CDR3 length equals 16 residues.

This clonotype was observed a few times. CDR3: CASSLVPSGIIGELFF. The CDR3 bases are TGCGCCAGCAGCTTGGTGCCTAGCGGGATAATCGGGGAGCTGTTTTTT. The rearrangement uses TRBV5-1 and TRBJ2-2; 9 bases align to TRBD2. J lost 7 bases, V lost 0 bases, and 7 bases had no gene match. This CDR3 has 16 amino acids. CDR1 is SGHRS, CDR2 YFSETQ, per germline.

This clonotype has a count of ten or more. The chain joins TRBV11-2 to TRBJ2-3; D remains ambiguous. CDR1 SGHAT and CDR2 FQNNGV come from the germline V gene. V lost 2 bases, J lost 1 base, and 7 bases lay in between. CDR3 length: 14 amino acids. In DNA, the CDR3 is TGTGCCAGCAGCTTACCGGCAGGCACAGATACGCAGTATTTT. It specifies CASSLPAGTDTQYF.

The table lists this clonotype with many counts. The rearrangement joins TRBV2 to TRBJ1-5; D unclear. This CDR3 has 13 residues. Germline V gives CDR1 SNHLY, CDR2 FYNNEI. V was cut by 8 bases and J by 5 bases, with 13 bases left in between. The CDR3 nucleotides read TGTGCCAGCCGGCCCGAGGTCGATCAGCCCCAGCATTTT. Amino acids: CASRPEVDQPQHF.

The sample holds a few counts of this clonotype. The chain employs TRBV20-1 and TRBJ2-1, with D perhaps TRBD1 or TRBD2 (5 bases each). CDR1 and CDR2 (germline): DFQATT, SNEGSKA (reference sequence). The length of the CDR3 is 16 residues. V was pared by 5 bases and J by 5 bases, with 22 bases between. The CDR3 sequence is CSAFPRDPTVHNEQFF. The CDR3 coding sequence is TGCAGTGCTTTCCCTCGGGACCCAACTGTCCACAATGAGCAGTTCTTC.

The sample holds a few counts of this clonotype. The rearrangement uses TRBV28 and TRBJ1-2, with a tentative D call TRBD1 (5 bases). This CDR3 spans 14 amino acids. The V end lost 7 bases, the J end lost 4 bases, and 16 bases lay between the germline ends. CDR1 is MDHEN, CDR2 SYDVKM, per germline. For the CDR3, the DNA is TGTGCCAGCAAAATGCCCAGGGTTTTCTATGGCTACACCTTC. It translates to CASKMPRVFYGYTF.

The chain joins TRBV7-3 to TRBJ2-1; 13 positions match TRBD2. CDR3 length equals 18 residues. CDR1 is SGHTA and CDR2 is FQGTGA in the germline V gene. With V trimmed by 1 base and J by 5 bases, 8 bases remained unmatched. CDR3 nucleotides: TGTGCCAGCAGCTTAATGCCTGTTGGACTAGCGGGAGACAATGAGCAGTTCTTC. Its protein is CASSLMPVGLAGDNEQFF.

This clonotype was detected only a few times. CDR3 amino acids: CSALRTGGYEQYF. The DNA for the CDR3 is TGCAGCGCCCTGAGAACAGGGGGCTACGAGCAGTACTTC. The rearrangement joins TRBV29-1 to TRBJ2-7, with TRBD1 matching 8 bases. V lost 7 bases to trimming and J lost 3 bases; unmatched junction nucleotides: 8. The CDR3 runs 13 residues. The germline V gene has CDR1 SQVTM and CDR2 ANQGSEA.

This clonotype was picked up a small number of times. This chain joins TRBV9 and TRBJ1-1; D unclear. Germline values: CDR1 SGDLS, CDR2 YYNGEE. Trimming took 3 bases from V and 5 from J, leaving 11 bases between them. CDR3 size: 13 residues. This CDR3 reads CASSELDGTEAFF. The CDR3 nucleotides read TGTGCCAGCAGCGAACTGGACGGAACTGAAGCTTTCTTT.

The J gene is TRBJ1-2, the V gene TRBV2, with no clear D. The CDR3 has 14 residues. Trimming pared 3 bases from V and 3 bases from J, leaving 11 bases between. Germline assignment: CDR1 SNHLY and CDR2 FYNNEI. The CDR3 DNA follows: TGTGCCAGCAGTGATGACGGATTCGACTATGGCTACACCTTC. Its translation: CASSDDGFDYGYTF.

The gene calls are TRBV11-1 and TRBJ2-2; D remains ambiguous. The CDR3 extends over 14 amino acids. In germline, CDR1 is SGHAT, CDR2 FQDESV (reference sequence). The V end was cut by 6 bases, the J end by 0 bases, with 8 bases between. As DNA, the CDR3 is TGTGCCAGCAGAGGGAAGGCGAACACCGGGGAGCTGTTTTTT. As protein: CASRGKANTGELFF.

This clonotype was seen a few times. This sequence joins TRBV20-1 and TRBJ2-5; D is uncertain. Trimming pared 3 bases from V and 5 bases from J, leaving 7 bases between. Per the germline V gene, CDR1 is DFQATT and CDR2 is SNEGSKA (reference sequence). This CDR3 region has 11 residues. CDR3 sequence: CSASNGETQYF. CDR3 in DNA: TGCAGTGCTAGTAATGGGGAGACCCAGTACTTC.

V and J are TRBV7-9 and TRBJ1-4; the D gene is possibly TRBD1 (6 bases). This CDR3 has 15 residues. CDR1 is SEHNR and CDR2 is FQNEAQ in the germline V gene (reference sequence). Trimming stripped 3 bases from V and 0 bases from J, with 8 bases between. CDR3 coding DNA: TGTGCCAGCAGCTTCGGACAGACAACTAATGAAAAACTGTTTTTT. It codes for CASSFGQTTNEKLFF.

This chain links TRBV28 with TRBJ1-2; 10 bases line up with TRBD1. Germline V gene lookup returns CDR1 MDHEN and CDR2 SYDVKM. The ends lost 6 bases at V and 8 bases at J; junction bases unmatched: 12. This CDR3 comprises 15 residues. The CDR3 DNA reads as TGTGCCAGCAGGTTAGGGCTAAAGACAGGGGGCGGCTACACCTTC. This sequence encodes CASRLGLKTGGGYTF.

This clonotype was counted many times. This chain connects TRBV20-1 to TRBJ2-3; 7 bases map to TRBD2. The V segment lost 4 bases and the J segment 6 bases; nucleotides outside the gene matches: 16. The CDR3 consists of 16 residues. In germline, CDR1 is DFQATT, CDR2 SNEGSKA (reference sequence). CDR3 residues: CSANDVAGSRVDTQYF. The CDR3 nucleotides are TGCAGTGCTAACGACGTAGCGGGCTCCCGCGTGGATACGCAGTATTTT.